This T cell receptor beta chain derives from a study of Graves' ophthalmopathy and Graves' hyperthyroidism. Amplifying from RNA transcripts, the study obtained TCR beta CDR3 regions. Second-round multiplex PCR came after a first-round RT-PCR that employed HTBI primers. TCRdb fed the multiplex PCR reads into MiXCR, producing one record per CDR3 protein. The sample consists of some 520,000 distinct CDR3 sequences, approximately 15% of them appearing once. CDR1 MNHNS and CDR2 SASEGT come from the germline V gene. The CDR3 is made up of 16 amino acids. The ends were cut back, 3 bases at V and 0 bases at J, with 14 bases in the middle. Findings of the study overall: With a specificity of roughly 72% and a sensitivity of approximately 68%, the model predicted ophthalmopathy progression. Blood contained most expanded thyroid clonotypes exceeding 0.001 frequency.

PBMCs were isolated from an approximately 10 ml sample of fresh peripheral blood. The sample holds one count of this clonotype. Its cognate antigen is unknown. This TCR was recovered from a woman aged 25 to 39 with Graves' ophthalmopathy. The source material was blood. V and J are TRBV6-1 and TRBJ2-5, with a tentative D call TRBD1 (5 bases). The CDR3 region has the DNA TGTGCCAGCAGTGACGGATGGACACGAAACCAAGAGACCCAGTACTTC. This gives the protein CASSDGWTRNQETQYF.